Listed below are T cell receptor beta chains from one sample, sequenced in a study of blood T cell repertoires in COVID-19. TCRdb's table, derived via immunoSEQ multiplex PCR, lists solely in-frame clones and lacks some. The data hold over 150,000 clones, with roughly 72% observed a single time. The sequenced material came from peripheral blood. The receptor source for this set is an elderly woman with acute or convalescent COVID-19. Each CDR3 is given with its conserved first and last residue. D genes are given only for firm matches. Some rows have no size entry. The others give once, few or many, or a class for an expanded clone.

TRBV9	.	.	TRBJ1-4	CASSVEHTTNEKLFF	TGTGCCAGCAGCGTAGAGCATACAACTAATGAAAAACTGTTTTTT
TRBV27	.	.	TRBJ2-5	CASSLSRQETQYF	TGTGCCAGCAGTTTATCGCGTCAAGAGACCCAGTACTTC
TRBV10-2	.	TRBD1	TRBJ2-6	CASSGTGGYGANVLTF	TGCGCCAGCAGTGGGACAGGCGGATACGGGGCCAACGTCCTGACTTTC
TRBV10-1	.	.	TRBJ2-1	CASSVDRIHYNEQFF	TGCGCCAGCAGTGTTGACAGAATACACTACAATGAGCAGTTCTTC
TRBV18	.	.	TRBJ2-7	CASSPGDSYEQYF	TGTGCCAGCTCCCCCGGGGACTCCTACGAGCAGTACTTC
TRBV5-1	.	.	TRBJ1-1	CASSLPHRNTEAFF	TGCGCCAGCAGCTTGCCCCACAGGAACACTGAAGCTTTCTTT
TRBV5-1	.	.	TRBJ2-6	CASSLGGAGANVLTF	TGCGCCAGCAGCTTAGGGGGGGCTGGGGCCAACGTCCTGACTTTC
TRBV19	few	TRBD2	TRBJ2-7	CASSSGRGGTYEQYF	TGTGCCAGTAGTAGCGGGAGAGGTGGGACCTACGAGCAGTACTTC
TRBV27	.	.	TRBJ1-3	CASKDSTSGNTIYF	TGTGCCAGCAAGGACAGCACCTCTGGAAACACCATATATTTT
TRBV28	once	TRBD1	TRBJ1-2	CASSVTGRYVGYTF	TGTGCCAGCAGTGTGACAGGGAGGTATGTTGGCTACACCTTC
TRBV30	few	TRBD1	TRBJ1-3	CAWSRGLSGNTIYF	TGTGCCTGGAGCAGGGGGCTCTCTGGAAACACCATATATTTT
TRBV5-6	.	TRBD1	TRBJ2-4	CASSWGTGSANIQYF	TGTGCCAGCAGCTGGGGGACAGGGTCGGCAAACATTCAGTACTTC
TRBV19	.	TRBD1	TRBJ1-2	CASSWTGEGNYGYTF	TGTGCCAGTAGTTGGACAGGGGAGGGTAACTATGGCTACACCTTC
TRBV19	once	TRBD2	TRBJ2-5	CASRPGGGLETQYF	TGTGCCAGTAGACCCGGGGGGGGCCTAGAGACCCAGTACTTC
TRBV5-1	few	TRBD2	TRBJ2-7	CASSLGGSKAGDEQYF	TGCGCCAGCAGCTTGGGCGGGAGTAAGGCGGGAGACGAGCAGTACTTC
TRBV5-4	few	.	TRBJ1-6	CASSSGGTDSPLHF	TGTGCCAGCAGCTCTGGAGGGACTGATTCACCCCTCCACTTT
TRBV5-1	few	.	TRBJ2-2	CASSPFGDTGELFF	TGCGCCAGCAGCCCCTTCGGGGATACCGGGGAGCTGTTTTTT
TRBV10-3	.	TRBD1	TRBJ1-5	CAISESTGGRQPQHF	TGTGCCATCAGTGAGTCGACAGGGGGCCGGCAGCCCCAGCATTTT
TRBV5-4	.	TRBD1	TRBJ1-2	CASSFARGQTESYTF	TGTGCCAGCAGCTTCGCAAGGGGACAGACCGAAAGCTACACCTTC
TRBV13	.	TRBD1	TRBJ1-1	CASSHYRGRNTEAFF	TGTGCCAGCAGCCACTACAGGGGACGGAACACTGAAGCTTTCTTT
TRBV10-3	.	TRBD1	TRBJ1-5	CAINRDRDQSQHF	TGTGCCATCAACCGGGACAGGGATCAGTCCCAGCATTTT
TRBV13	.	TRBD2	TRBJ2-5	CASSLGLAAGRETQYF	TGTGCCAGCAGCTTAGGCCTAGCGGCGGGCCGTGAGACCCAGTACTTC
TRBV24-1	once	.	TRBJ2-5	CATSDYNTETQYF	TGTGCCACCAGTGATTACAATACGGAGACCCAGTACTTC
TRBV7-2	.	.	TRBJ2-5	CASSFWTGGETQYF	TGTGCCAGCAGCTTCTGGACTGGGGGGGAGACCCAGTACTTC
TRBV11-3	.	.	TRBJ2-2	CASSLGRNTGELFF	TGTGCCAGCAGCTTAGGCAGAAACACCGGGGAGCTGTTTTTT
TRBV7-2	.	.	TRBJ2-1	CASSLFGVAEQFF	TGTGCCAGCAGCTTATTCGGGGTCGCCGAGCAGTTCTTC
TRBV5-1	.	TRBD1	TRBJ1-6	CASSEGQGSSPLHF	TGCGCCAGCAGCGAGGGACAGGGGAGTTCACCCCTCCACTTT
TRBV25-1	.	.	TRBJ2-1	CASSEYGGALHYNEQFF	TGTGCCAGCAGTGAATATGGAGGGGCTCTTCACTACAATGAGCAGTTCTTC
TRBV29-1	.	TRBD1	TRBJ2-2	CSVDKGGRTGKIVGTGELFF	TGCAGCGTTGATAAGGGGGGAAGGACAGGGAAAATAGTAGGAACCGGGGAGCTGTTTTTT
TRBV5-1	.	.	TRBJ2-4	CASSLVSGGASKNIQYF	TGCGCCAGCAGCTTGGTGTCGGGGGGCGCTTCCAAAAACATTCAGTACTTC
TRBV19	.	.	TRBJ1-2	CASSVPPYGYTF	TGTGCCAGTAGTGTTCCTCCCTATGGCTACACCTTC
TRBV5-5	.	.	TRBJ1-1	CASSLVAGQNTEAFF	TGTGCCAGCAGTCTCGTGGCAGGGCAGAACACTGAAGCTTTCTTT
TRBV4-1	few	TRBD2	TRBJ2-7	CASSQDPTRLAGRDEQYF	TGCGCCAGCAGCCAAGACCCGACGCGGCTAGCGGGCAGGGACGAGCAGTACTTC
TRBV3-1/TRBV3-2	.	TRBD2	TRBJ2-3	CASETSGMRVSTDTQYF	TGTGCCAGTGAAACTAGCGGGATGCGCGTCAGCACAGATACGCAGTATTTT
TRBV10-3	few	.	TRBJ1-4	CAISESSLSFHEKLFF	TGTGCCATCAGTGAGTCGAGTTTGTCCTTTCATGAAAAACTGTTTTTT
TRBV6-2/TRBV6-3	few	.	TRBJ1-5	CASSFNAGNQPQHF	TGTGCCAGCAGTTTCAACGCCGGGAATCAGCCCCAGCATTTT
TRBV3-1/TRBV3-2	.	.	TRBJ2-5	CASSQVVAGSETQYF	TGTGCCAGCAGCCAAGTTGTCGCCGGGTCGGAGACCCAGTACTTC
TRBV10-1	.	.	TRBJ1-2	CASSDGTNYGYTF	TGCGCCAGCAGTGACGGGACAAACTATGGCTACACCTTC
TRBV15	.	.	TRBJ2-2	CATSRDGGGTEELFF	TGTGCCACCAGCAGAGATGGGGGCGGCACCGAGGAGCTGTTTTTT
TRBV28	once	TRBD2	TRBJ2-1	CASHSSGSRRFYNEQFF	TGTGCCAGTCATTCTAGCGGGAGCCGCAGATTTTACAATGAGCAGTTCTTC
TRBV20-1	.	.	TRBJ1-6	CSASDPSSYNSPLHF	TGCAGTGCGAGTGACCCGAGCTCCTATAATTCACCCCTCCACTTT
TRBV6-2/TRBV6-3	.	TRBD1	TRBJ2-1	CASSYSLRQGLHEQFF	TGTGCCAGCAGTTACTCGTTAAGACAGGGGCTCCATGAGCAGTTCTTC
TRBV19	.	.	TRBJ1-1	CASSLVYFRGINTEAFF	TGTGCCAGTAGTTTGGTATATTTTAGAGGGATAAACACTGAAGCTTTCTTT
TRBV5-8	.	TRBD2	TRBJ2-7	CASSYSGRPYF	TGTGCCAGCAGTTATAGCGGGAGGCCGTACTTC
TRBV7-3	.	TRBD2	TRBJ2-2	CASSLPVAGVGGELFF	TGTGCCAGCAGCCTACCCGTAGCGGGAGTGGGCGGGGAGCTGTTTTTT
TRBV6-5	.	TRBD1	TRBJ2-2	CASGKTGVGELFF	TGTGCCAGCGGAAAAACAGGGGTCGGGGAGCTGTTTTTT
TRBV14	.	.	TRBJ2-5	CASSNKPLREWETQYF	TGTGCCAGCAGCAATAAGCCCCTGAGGGAATGGGAGACCCAGTACTTC
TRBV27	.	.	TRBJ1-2	CASASANQGMNYGYTF	TGTGCCAGCGCCTCGGCAAATCAGGGGATGAACTATGGCTACACCTTC
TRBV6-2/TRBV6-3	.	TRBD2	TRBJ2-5	CASSPGLAGGHGETQYF	TGTGCCAGCAGTCCGGGACTAGCGGGGGGGCATGGGGAGACCCAGTACTTC
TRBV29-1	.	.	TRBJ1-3	CSVASPGNTIYF	TGCAGCGTGGCATCTCCTGGAAACACCATATATTTT
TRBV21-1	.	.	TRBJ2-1	CASVGFQGSYEQFF	TGTGCCAGCGTTGGGTTTCAGGGTTCCTATGAGCAGTTCTTC
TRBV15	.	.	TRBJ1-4	CATSRDRNKQKTYSQFF	TGTGCCACCAGCAGAGATCGTAACAAACAGAAGACCTATTCCCAGTTTTTT
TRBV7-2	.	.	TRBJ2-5	CASSQYQETQYF	TGTGCCAGCAGCCAGTACCAAGAGACCCAGTACTTC
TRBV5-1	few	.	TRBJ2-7	CASSLVPGVEYEQYF	TGCGCCAGCAGCTTGGTCCCGGGAGTGGAGTACGAGCAGTACTTC
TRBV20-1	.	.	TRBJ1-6	CSASANSPLHF	TGCAGTGCTAGTGCAAATTCACCCCTCCACTTT
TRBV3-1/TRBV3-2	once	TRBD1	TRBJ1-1	CASSQGGQGRTEAFF	TGTGCCAGCAGCCAAGGGGGACAGGGGAGGACTGAAGCTTTCTTT
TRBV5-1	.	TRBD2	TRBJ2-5	CASGLPAGETQYF	TGCGCCAGCGGACTTCCAGCGGGGGAGACCCAGTACTTC
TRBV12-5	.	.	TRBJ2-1	CASGQSGSGLFVEQFF	TGTGCTAGTGGACAGTCGGGCTCCGGACTATTTGTGGAGCAGTTCTTC
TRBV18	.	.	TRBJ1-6	CASSPPHSSYNSPLHF	TGTGCCAGCTCACCACCGCATAGCTCCTATAATTCACCCCTCCACTTT